The clone carrying this T cell receptor (beta chain) has just a few counts. Its antigen is as yet unknown. Generated by immunoSEQ multiplex PCR, the TCRdb table keeps only in-frame clones and is missing some. The sample includes 250,000 to 350,000 clones, around 87% of them seen just once. Trimming took off 4 bases at V and 3 bases at J, with 7 bases between the two ends. The CDR3 is 12 residues long. CDR1 SQVTM and CDR2 ANQGSEA come from the germline V gene. These data belong to a study of cytomegalovirus exposure and HLA in healthy donors. Study-level findings and limits: Some TCR beta chains (164 of them) were listed as cytomegalovirus-associated. It was found in a later analysis that first-cohort TCR clusters tended to co-occur in the 95 to 150 validation repertoires.

The origin of this receptor is a woman younger than 45 in good health and CMV-seropositive. The material sequenced was PBMCs. The chain carries TRBV29-1 and TRBJ1-3, with D unresolved. The DNA of the CDR3 is TGCAGCGTTGCTCGGGATGGAAACACCATATATTTT. Its protein is CSVARDGNTIYF.